This paragraph covers one T cell receptor (beta chain) sequence. This specimen comes from a study of OX40 agonist ivuxolimab in advanced cancers. CDR1 and CDR2 (germline): SNHLY, FYNNEI. V was cut by 1 base and J by 4 bases, with 17 bases left in between. The CDR3 spans 16 residues. The repertoire was sequenced with immunoSEQ multiplex PCR; TCRdb's copy has only in-frame clones and lacks some. Among about 24,000 clones, about 80% were seen once, and the ten largest hold 1.4% to 1.5%. The J gene is TRBJ2-7, the V gene TRBV2; no reliable D call. The TCR was taken from an adult with an advanced solid tumor such as melanoma, head and neck, liver or kidney cancer. Material: CD4+ or CD8+ T cells sorted from blood, obtained in a trial of the OX40 agonist ivuxolimab. The CDR3 bases are TGTGCCAGCAGTGAAGAGCAATGGGGAAGGCCATACGAGCAGTACTTC. Translating it yields CASSEEQWGRPYEQYF.